Below, 3 T cell receptor beta chains from the same sample are listed, as sequenced in a study of blood T cell repertoires in COVID-19. Clones were sequenced by immunoSEQ multiplex PCR, and TCRdb holds only the in-frame ones, with some missing. Seen here are under 200,000 clones, 80% observed once, and the top ten hold approximately 6.9%. The material sequenced was peripheral blood. Source of these receptors: a man aged 55-75 years with acute or convalescent COVID-19.

The chain is built from TRBV4-1 and TRBJ2-3; maybe TRBD2 (6 bases). V was clipped by 3 bases and J by 0 bases, with 10 bases between them. CDR1 is MGHRA, CDR2 YSYEKL, per germline. The CDR3 runs 15 residues. The CDR3 nucleotides are TGCGCCAGCAGCCACCCGGCGGGAAGCACAGATACGCAGTATTTT. It yields the protein CASSHPAGSTDTQYF.

The V call is TRBV2, the J call TRBJ2-1, with D possibly being TRBD2 (6 bases). The V end was cut by 8 bases, the J end by 8 bases, with 16 bases between. The CDR3 is 13 residues long. Per germline, CDR1 SNHLY and CDR2 FYNNEI. The CDR3 coding sequence is TGTGCCAGCCACGACCTAGCGCGGGATGAGCAGTTCTTC. Protein sequence: CASHDLARDEQFF.

This chain connects TRBV7-9 to TRBJ2-3; TRBD2 aligns across 11 bases. V gave up 5 bases and J gave up 4 bases; unmatched junction bases: 8. Germline V gene data show CDR1 as SEHNR and CDR2 as FQNEAQ (reference sequence). The CDR3 covers 16 residues. The CDR3 reads CASSIRLAGLADTQYF. CDR3 coding DNA: TGTGCCAGCAGCATCCGACTAGCGGGATTGGCAGATACGCAGTATTTT.